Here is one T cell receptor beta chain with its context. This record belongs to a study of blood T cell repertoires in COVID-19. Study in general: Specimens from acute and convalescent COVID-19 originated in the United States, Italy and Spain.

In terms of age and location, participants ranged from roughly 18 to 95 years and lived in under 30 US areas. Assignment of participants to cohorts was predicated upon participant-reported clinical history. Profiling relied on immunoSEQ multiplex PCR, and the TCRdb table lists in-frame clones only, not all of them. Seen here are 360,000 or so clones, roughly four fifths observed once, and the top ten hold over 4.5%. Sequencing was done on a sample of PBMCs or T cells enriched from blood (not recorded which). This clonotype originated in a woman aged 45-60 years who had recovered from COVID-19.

CDR3 nucleotides: TGTGCCAGCAGCTTGGCAGGCGTTGGCAGGGCTGAAGCTTTCTTT. This gives the protein CASSLAGVGRAEAFF. The V gene is TRBV5-8, the J gene TRBJ1-1; maybe TRBD1 (5 bases). Trimming pared 0 bases from V and 6 bases from J, leaving 15 bases between. The CDR3 has 15 amino acids. Germline-derived CDR1 and CDR2 are SGHTS and YDEGEE.